The source of this T cell receptor (beta chain) is a study of patients and donors after allogeneic stem cell transplantation. V lost 5 bases, J lost 0 bases, and 18 bases lay in between. CDR3 length: 16 residues. In germline, CDR1 is SGHRS, CDR2 YFSETQ. In this sample, this clonotype turned up a few times. TCRdb called the RT-PCR reads again in MiXCR, with one record for every CDR3 protein. The top ten hold roughly 6% of the sample, which has about 960,000 distinct CDR3 sequences, more than 15% seen once. The chain has TRBV5-1 and TRBJ2-7; D is unresolved. The sequence came from a human donor who was either an allogeneic HSCT recipient or a stem cell or donor lymphocyte infusion donor (not recorded which). It is not recorded whose cells these are; they may come from a transplant donor. The sequenced material came from blood, either unsorted or a sorted T cell fraction (not recorded which). In nucleotides, the CDR3 is TGCGCCAGCAGGCTGACAAGCGCCCCGTACTCCTACGAGCAGTACTTC. It is translated as CASRLTSAPYSYEQYF.